This T cell receptor beta chain originates from a study of T-cell memory formation after mild COVID-19. The study, taken as a whole, reports: Memory sampled before infection contained some responding clones, suggesting cross-reactive memory joined. Most CD4+ clones that shrank were in CM and EM, while CD8+ ones turned up in EMRA.

This clonotype was seen many times. Its specificity is not known. TCRalpha and TCRbeta libraries used 5'RACE with constant-segment primers and UMIs. TCRdb passed the 5' RACE reads through MiXCR, listing each CDR3 protein once. The table includes 35,000 to 50,000 distinct CDR3 sequences, 6% to 7% detected once. The sample taken for sequencing was PBMCs or a T cell subset sorted from them (not recorded which). The TCR was taken from an adult who had mild COVID-19 (a few samples of this study predate the infection). Cell type and time point are not known.

CDR3 protein: CASKGYGGQPQHF. In DNA form, the CDR3 reads TGTGCCAGCAAGGGCTATGGAGGGCAGCCCCAGCATTTT. The chain carries TRBV6-2 or TRBV6-3 and TRBJ1-5; no reliable D call. V shed 7 bases and J shed 7 bases, with 14 bases lying between them. The CDR3 runs to 13 residues. Germline CDR1 and CDR2: MNHEY and SVGEGT.